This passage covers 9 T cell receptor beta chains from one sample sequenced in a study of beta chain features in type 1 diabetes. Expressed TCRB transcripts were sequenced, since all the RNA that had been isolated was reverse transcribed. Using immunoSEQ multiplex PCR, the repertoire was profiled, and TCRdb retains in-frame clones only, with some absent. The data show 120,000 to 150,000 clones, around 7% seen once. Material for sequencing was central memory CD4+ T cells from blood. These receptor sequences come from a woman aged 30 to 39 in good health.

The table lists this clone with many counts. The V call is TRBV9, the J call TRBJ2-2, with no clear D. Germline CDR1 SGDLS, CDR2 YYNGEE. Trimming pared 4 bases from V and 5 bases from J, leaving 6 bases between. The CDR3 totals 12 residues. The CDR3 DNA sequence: TGTGCCAGCAGCCCCGGGACCGGGGAGCTGTTTTTT. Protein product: CASSPGTGELFF.

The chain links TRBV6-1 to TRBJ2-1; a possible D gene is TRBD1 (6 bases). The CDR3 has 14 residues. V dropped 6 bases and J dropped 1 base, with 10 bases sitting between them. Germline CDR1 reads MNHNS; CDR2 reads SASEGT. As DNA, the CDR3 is TGTGCCAGCAGCGGCAGGGGATCCTACAATGAGCAGTTCTTC. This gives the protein CASSGRGSYNEQFF.

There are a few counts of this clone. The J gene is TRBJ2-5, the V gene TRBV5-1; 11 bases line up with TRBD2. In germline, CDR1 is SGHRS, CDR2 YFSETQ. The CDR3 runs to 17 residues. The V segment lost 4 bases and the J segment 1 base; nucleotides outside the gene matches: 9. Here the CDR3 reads CASSNLGTSGGQETQYF. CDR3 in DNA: TGCGCCAGCAGCAACTTAGGTACTAGCGGGGGCCAAGAGACCCAGTACTTC.

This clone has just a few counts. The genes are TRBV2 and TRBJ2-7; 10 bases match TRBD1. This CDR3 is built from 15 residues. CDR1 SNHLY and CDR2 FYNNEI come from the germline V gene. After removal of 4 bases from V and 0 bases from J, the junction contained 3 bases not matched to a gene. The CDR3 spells CASSARTGGSYEQYF. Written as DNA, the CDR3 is TGTGCCAGCAGTGCCCGGACAGGGGGCTCCTACGAGCAGTACTTC.

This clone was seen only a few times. DNA for the CDR3: TGTGCCAGCAGCTTGGCCCCCACTAGAAGCTCCTACAATGAGCAGTTCTTC. Protein product: CASSLAPTRSSYNEQFF. The chain couples TRBV7-8 to TRBJ2-1; tentative D call: TRBD2 (5 bases). The germline V gene encodes CDR1 SGHVS and CDR2 FQNEAQ. CDR3 length: 17 residues. Trimming shortened V by 3 bases and J by 0 bases, and 15 bases separated the two germline ends.

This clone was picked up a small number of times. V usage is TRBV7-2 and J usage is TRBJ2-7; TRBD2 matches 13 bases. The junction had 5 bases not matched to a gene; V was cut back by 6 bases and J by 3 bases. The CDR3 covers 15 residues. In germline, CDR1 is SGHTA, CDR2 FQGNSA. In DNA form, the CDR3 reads TGTGCCAGCAGGCCCGGGACTAGCGGGATCTACGAGCAGTACTTC. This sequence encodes CASRPGTSGIYEQYF.

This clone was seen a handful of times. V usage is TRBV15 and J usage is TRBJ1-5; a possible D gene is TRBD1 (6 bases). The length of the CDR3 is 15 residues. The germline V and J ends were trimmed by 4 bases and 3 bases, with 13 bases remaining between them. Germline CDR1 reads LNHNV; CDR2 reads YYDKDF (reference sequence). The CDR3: CATSISRQANQPQHF. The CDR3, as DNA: TGTGCCACCAGCATTAGCAGACAGGCCAATCAGCCCCAGCATTTT.

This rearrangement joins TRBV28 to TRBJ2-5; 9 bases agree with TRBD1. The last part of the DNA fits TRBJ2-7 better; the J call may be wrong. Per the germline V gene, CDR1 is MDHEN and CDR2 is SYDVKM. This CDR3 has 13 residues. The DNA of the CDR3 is TGTGCCAGCAGTTACGGGACAGGGAACGAGCAGTACTTC. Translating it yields CASSYGTGNEQYF.

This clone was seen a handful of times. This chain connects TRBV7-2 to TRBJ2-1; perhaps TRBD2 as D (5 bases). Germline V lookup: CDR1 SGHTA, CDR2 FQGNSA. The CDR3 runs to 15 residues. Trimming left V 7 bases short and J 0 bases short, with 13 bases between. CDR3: CASTPSEGSYNEQFF. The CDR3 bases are TGTGCCAGCACGCCAAGCGAGGGCTCCTACAATGAGCAGTTCTTC. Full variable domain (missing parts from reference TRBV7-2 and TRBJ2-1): GAGVSQSPSNKVTEKGKDVELRCDPISGHTALYWYRQSLGQGLEFLIYFQGNSAPDKSGLPSDRFSAERTGGSVSTLTIQRTQQEDSAVYLCASTPSEGSYNEQFFGPGTRLTVL.